This T cell receptor beta chain was recovered during a study of T cell responses to AZD1222 COVID-19 vaccine. The CDR3 consists of 13 residues. The V end was cut by 1 base, the J end by 3 bases, with 5 bases between. Germline assignment: CDR1 MNHEY and CDR2 SMNVEV (reference sequence). About this clone itself: Its specificity is not known.

TCRdb's copy holds only in-frame clones and misses some; the assay was immunoSEQ multiplex PCR. The sample consists of about 130,000 clones, 80% to 90% of them appearing once. Whole-study results and caveats: None of the repertoires were sampled until the peak T cell response had passed. Among vaccine-associated CD4 TCRs, coverage spanned spike, with dominance at 160-218 and 743-854.

The origin of this receptor is an adult in good health. The material sequenced was peripheral blood, taken on day 0 of AZD1222 vaccination. This chain links TRBV27 with TRBJ2-3; no clear D. The CDR3 nucleotides read TGTGCCAGCAGTTTATACCGGACAGATACGCAGTATTTT. This translates into CASSLYRTDTQYF.